Each of the 2 T cell receptor beta chains below was sequenced from the same sample in a study of shared clonotypes between healthy human individuals. TCRdb keeps only in-frame clones here, not all; method: immunoSEQ multiplex PCR. This repertoire shows about half a million clones, almost 80% found once; its top ten account for about 12%. Sample: PBMCs. The receptors derive from a woman in her forties in good health. Some clones in this sample may be carry-over from other donors' samples.

The chain combines TRBV15 with TRBJ1-1; unclear D gene. CDR1 LNHNV and CDR2 YYDKDF come from the germline V gene (reference sequence). CDR3 length: 13 residues. Trimming cost V 1 base and J 9 bases, with 12 bases left between them. CDR3: CATSRVGLFKAFF. CDR3 in DNA: TGTGCCACCAGCAGAGTTGGGCTTTTTAAAGCTTTCTTT.

The chain uses TRBV29-1 and TRBJ2-1, with 8 nucleotides matching TRBD1. V gave up 6 bases and J gave up 8 bases; unmatched junction bases: 15. CDR1 and CDR2 from the germline V gene are SQVTM and ANQGSEA. The length of the CDR3 is 15 residues. The CDR3: CSVQTGGGFSDEQFF. The CDR3 nucleotides read TGCAGCGTACAAACAGGGGGTGGGTTTTCTGATGAGCAGTTCTTC.